This TCR beta chain was identified during a study of CD8 T cells in ankylosing spondylitis. Study-wide results and caveats: A CD8+ phenotype characterized the disease-linked clones, which were relatively rare in peripheral blood. Past research had described some motif variants in reactive arthritis synovial fluid and blood. Matched ankylosing spondylitis synovial fluid reportedly contained a significantly enriched population of disease-linked clones. Ankylosing spondylitis blood appeared to be characterized by a TCR beta motif of eight highly homologous variants.

Using quantitative 5'-RACE with molecular barcodes, the authors made TCR beta libraries. TCRdb re-called the 5' RACE reads with MiXCR, one entry per CDR3 protein. Here the sample spans some 400,000 distinct CDR3 sequences, 20% to 25% being singletons. Concerning this clonotype itself: The antigen remains undetermined.

The germline gives CDR1 SGHKS, CDR2 YYEKEE (reference sequence). V was shortened by 0 bases and J by 3 bases, with 6 bases between the two germline ends. This CDR3 is built from 13 residues. V is TRBV5-5 and J is TRBJ1-1; the D is unclear. The sequenced material came from blood, either unsorted or a sorted T cell fraction (not recorded which). This sequence originates from a male donor with ankylosing spondylitis. CDR3 region: CASSLGVHTEAFF. The CDR3 bases are TGTGCCAGCAGCTTGGGGGTCCACACTGAAGCTTTCTTT.